The 30 T cell receptor beta chains given below trace back to one sample, sequenced in a study of shared T cell receptors in the human thymus (dated by TCRdb to about 2021). The method behind the library was the immunoSEQ multiplex PCR assay. This immuneACCESS table, as held by TCRdb, lists in-frame sequences with V and J called but not all clones. Of the missing ones, under half trace to an unresolved V gene in checked studies; the others have no known cause. Here the sample has about 710,000 clones; about 89% occur a single time. 0.009% to 0.0095% of the sample comes from the top ten. The sample was also linked to a second study, of human thymus T cells.

The sequencing sample was made of thymocytes. The source of these receptors is a boy under two years old with a congenital heart defect. Donor details come from another sample of the same person, matched by shared clones.

The chain uses TRBV10-3 and TRBJ2-2; 13 positions match TRBD2. The trim removed 2 bases at V and 1 base at J, leaving 4 bases unmatched. The germline CDR1 and CDR2 sequences are ENHRY and SYGVKD. The CDR3 is 18 amino acids. The CDR3 sequence is CAISEGLAGALNTGELFF. Written as DNA, the CDR3 is TGTGCCATCAGTGAGGGACTAGCGGGAGCACTGAACACCGGGGAGCTGTTTTTT.

The gene calls are TRBV5-8 and TRBJ2-6; D perhaps matches TRBD1 (5 bases). In germline, CDR1 is SGHTS, CDR2 YDEGEE. Trimming cost V 4 bases and J 0 bases, with 11 bases left between them. This CDR3 contains 16 residues. The CDR3 is CASSTRQYSGANVLTF. CDR3 nucleotide sequence: TGTGCCAGCAGCACCAGACAGTACTCTGGGGCCAACGTCCTGACTTTC.

The V call is TRBV28, the J call TRBJ1-1; 9 bases align to TRBD1. The V gene end was trimmed by 6 bases and the J gene end by 3 bases; junction bases not matched to a gene: 2. Germline V gene sequence: CDR1 MDHEN, CDR2 SYDVKM. The CDR3 runs 13 residues. DNA for the CDR3: TGTGCCAGCAGACAGGGGGCGTACACTGAAGCTTTCTTT. Translation gives CASRQGAYTEAFF.

This chain links TRBV5-1 with TRBJ2-3; TRBD1 agrees at 7 bases. The CDR3 is 17 residues long. Germline V gene lookup returns CDR1 SGHRS and CDR2 YFSETQ. Trimming at V came to 2 bases and at J to 4 bases, leaving 13 bases not matched to a gene. The CDR3 nucleotides read TGCGCCAGCAGCTTTAGGGGGCCTGGCGAGAGGGCAGATACGCAGTATTTT. Protein product: CASSFRGPGERADTQYF.

V and J are TRBV11-2 and TRBJ2-7, with a weak D call TRBD2 (5 bases). Germline values: CDR1 SGHAT, CDR2 FQNNGV. The CDR3 spans 15 residues. V lost 5 bases and J 6 bases, leaving 20 bases between the germline ends. The CDR3 coding sequence is TGTGCCAGCAGCCCACCCCCCAGCGGTCTGGGCGAGCAGTACTTC. Translating it yields CASSPPPSGLGEQYF.

The chain uses TRBV7-9 and TRBJ1-4, with a possible D match to TRBD1 (5 bases). The V and J ends lost 5 bases and 3 bases respectively, with 13 bases between them. The germline V gene encodes CDR1 SEHNR and CDR2 FQNEAQ (reference sequence). The CDR3 runs 15 residues. Written as DNA, the CDR3 is TGTGCCAGCAGCGGAGGGGAGTTCGCTAATGAAAAACTGTTTTTT. Encoded protein: CASSGGEFANEKLFF.

The gene calls are TRBV7-9 and TRBJ2-2; weak D call: TRBD1 (6 bases). Germline loops: CDR1 SEHNR, CDR2 FQNEAQ (reference sequence). This CDR3 contains 16 residues. Between the trimmed V and J ends, which lost 4 bases and 0 bases, there was a span of 12 bases. CDR3 in DNA: TGTGCCAGCAGCTCGGGACAACAAGCGAACACCGGGGAGCTGTTTTTT. Residues: CASSSGQQANTGELFF.

The chain combines TRBV29-1 with TRBJ1-1; the match to TRBD1 covers 10 bases. This CDR3 is 16 amino acids long. Germline V gene sequence: CDR1 SQVTM, CDR2 ANQGSEA. The ends lost 6 bases at V and 5 bases at J; junction bases unmatched: 15. CDR3 sequence (DNA): TGCAGCGTCCATACCCGGACAGGGGGAGGACAGACTGAAGCTTTCTTT. It yields the protein CSVHTRTGGGQTEAFF. Looking up the rest from reference TRBV29-1 and TRBJ1-1 gives the full variable domain: SAVISQKPSRDICQRGTSLTIQCQVDSQVTMMFWYRQQPGQSLTLIATANQGSEATYESGFVIDKFPISRPNLTFSTLTVSNMSPEDSSIYLCSVHTRTGGGQTEAFFGQGTRLTVV.

The gene calls are TRBV7-2 and TRBJ2-3; TRBD1 agrees at 8 bases. This CDR3 spans 15 amino acids. The V and J ends lost 5 bases and 1 base, in that order; junction bases with no gene match: 5. CDR1 is SGHTA, CDR2 FQGNSA, per germline. CDR3 in DNA: TGTGCCAGCAGCCCAGGACAGGGTGGCACAGATACGCAGTATTTT. Translating it yields CASSPGQGGTDTQYF.

The chain is built from TRBV27 and TRBJ2-1; TRBD2 matches 7 bases. Germline loops: CDR1 MNHEY, CDR2 SMNVEV (reference sequence). After removal of 5 bases from V and 9 bases from J, the junction contained 13 bases not matched to a gene. The CDR3 runs to 15 residues. In nucleotides, the CDR3 is TGTGCCAGCAGTCCCATTCCCCGACTAGCCTGTGAGCAGTTCTTC. This gives the protein CASSPIPRLACEQFF.

The chain employs TRBV28 and TRBJ2-7; TRBD1 matches at 8 bases. The CDR3 consists of 15 residues. The ends lost 8 bases at V and 3 bases at J; junction bases unmatched: 12. Germline values: CDR1 MDHEN, CDR2 SYDVKM. In nucleotides, the CDR3 is TGTGCCAGCCTCAACCCGGGACAGGCGAACTACGAGCAGTACTTC. It codes for CASLNPGQANYEQYF.

The rearrangement links TRBV7-9 to TRBJ1-2; D might be TRBD1 (5 bases). CDR3 length: 14 residues. The V and J ends lost 4 bases and 9 bases respectively, with 18 bases between them. CDR1 and CDR2 from the germline V gene are SEHNR and FQNEAQ (reference sequence). The CDR3 DNA sequence: TGTGCCAGCAGCTCGAACCACAGGTCCTGGTGCTACACCTTC. Its translation is CASSSNHRSWCYTF.

The chain carries TRBV19 and TRBJ1-2; D unclear. Germline V gene sequence: CDR1 LNHDA, CDR2 SQIVND (reference sequence). Trimming took off 6 bases at V and 3 bases at J, with 11 bases between the two ends. The CDR3 runs to 13 residues. CDR3 in DNA: TGTGCCAGTAGACTCGACAACGACTATGGCTACACCTTC. Amino acids: CASRLDNDYGYTF. The whole variable domain, remainder taken from reference TRBV19 and TRBJ1-2, is DGGITQSPKYLFRKEGQNVTLSCEQNLNHDAMYWYRQDPGQGLRLIYYSQIVNDFQKGDIAEGYSVSREKKESFPLTVTSAQKNPTAFYLCASRLDNDYGYTFGSGTRLTVV.

The CDR3 DNA is TGTGCCATCAGTGCAGCCCCGACAGGGGTCTATGGCTACACCTTC. Amino acids: CAISAAPTGVYGYTF. V and J are TRBV10-3 and TRBJ1-2, with 8 positions matching TRBD1. Germline trimming cut 4 bases from V and 4 bases from J; bases unmatched to any gene: 8. The V gene's germline CDR1 is ENHRY and CDR2 SYGVKD. The CDR3 has 15 amino acids.

The V and J genes are TRBV4-3 and TRBJ2-2; 10 bases map to TRBD2. CDR1 and CDR2 from the germline V gene are LGHNA and YSLEER. This CDR3 is 18 amino acids long. V dropped 2 bases and J dropped 1; count of bases not matched to a gene: 7. The CDR3 here is CASSQKGLAVENTGELFF. The DNA of the CDR3 is TGCGCCAGCAGCCAAAAAGGACTAGCGGTCGAGAACACCGGGGAGCTGTTTTTT.

This chain joins TRBV15 and TRBJ2-2; 7 nucleotides align to TRBD1. Germline loops: CDR1 LNHNV, CDR2 YYDKDF (reference sequence). The CDR3 extends over 14 amino acids. The V gene end was trimmed by 3 bases and the J gene end by 6 bases; junction bases not matched to a gene: 4. The chain's CDR3 is CATSSETGAGELFF. The DNA of the CDR3 is TGTGCCACCAGCAGCGAAACAGGGGCCGGGGAGCTGTTTTTT.

The CDR3 DNA sequence: TGTGCCAGCAGCTTATCTCGGACTGGGACTAGCGGGACCTACGAGCAGTACTTC. This encodes CASSLSRTGTSGTYEQYF. This chain uses TRBV7-9 with TRBJ2-7, with 13 bases matching TRBD2. Looked up from germline, CDR1 is SEHNR and CDR2 is FQNEAQ (reference sequence). CDR3 length: 18 amino acids. V was pared by 2 bases and J by 2 bases, with 9 bases of the junction left unmatched.

The chain has TRBV5-1 and TRBJ2-1; 12 nucleotides agree with TRBD1. Germline lookup yields CDR1 SGHRS and CDR2 YFSETQ. The CDR3 has 15 residues. V lost 1 base, J lost 8 bases, and 4 bases stayed unmatched. CDR3 in amino acids: CASSLRDRGLDEQFF. The CDR3 DNA reads TGCGCCAGCAGCTTGCGGGACAGGGGGCTGGATGAGCAGTTCTTC.

V is TRBV15 and J is TRBJ2-1; weak D call: TRBD2 (7 bases). The CDR3 is 20 amino acids. V was trimmed by 7 bases and J by 4 bases, leaving 32 bases between them. Germline V gene lookup returns CDR1 LNHNV and CDR2 YYDKDF (reference sequence). In DNA, the CDR3 is TGTGCCACCACCAAGAGGGGGGGGTCGAAGGAGGGACTACGTTACAATGAGCAGTTCTTC. Translation: CATTKRGGSKEGLRYNEQFF.

The CDR3 loop reads CASSPPGQLSSYNEQFF. CDR3 nucleotides: TGCGCCAGCAGCCCACCGGGACAGTTGAGCTCCTACAATGAGCAGTTCTTC. The gene calls are TRBV5-1 and TRBJ2-1, with 7 bases aligning to TRBD1. The ends lost 4 bases at V and 0 bases at J; junction bases unmatched: 10. Germline V gene sequence: CDR1 SGHRS, CDR2 YFSETQ. This CDR3 contains 17 residues.

CDR3 coding DNA: TGCAGCGTTGGGCTGAAAGACGGCTCGTTTGGGGCGAGGGAAAAACTGTTTTTT. As protein: CSVGLKDGSFGAREKLFF. This rearrangement joins TRBV29-1 to TRBJ1-4; D perhaps matches TRBD1 (5 bases). CDR3 size: 18 residues. The germline V gene has CDR1 SQVTM and CDR2 ANQGSEA. The V and J ends lost 4 bases and 8 bases respectively, with 29 bases between them.

This CDR3 is CSVLDRQSSYNEQFF. CDR3 bases: TGCAGCGTTCTCGACAGGCAAAGCTCCTACAATGAGCAGTTCTTC. This sequence joins TRBV29-1 and TRBJ2-1; possible D gene TRBD1, 6 bases. With 5 bases removed from V and 0 bases from J, the gap between germline ends came to 14 bases. This CDR3 comprises 15 residues. CDR1 is SQVTM and CDR2 is ANQGSEA in the germline V gene.

This sequence joins TRBV18 and TRBJ2-3, with 7 bases that match TRBD2. V dropped 3 bases and J dropped 4; count of bases not matched to a gene: 7. CDR1 and CDR2 (germline): KGHSH, LQKENI. CDR3 length: 15 amino acids. In nucleotides, the CDR3 is TGTGCCAGCTCACCGGAGGGAGGGCCGGCAGATACGCAGTATTTT. It specifies CASSPEGGPADTQYF.

The CDR3 DNA reads TGTGCCAGCAGCCCCCCCGTGGGGCGTCAGCCCCAGCATTTT. Translating gives CASSPPVGRQPQHF. This chain joins TRBV6-4 and TRBJ1-5; tentative D call: TRBD1 (5 bases). Germline loops: CDR1 MRHNA, CDR2 SNTAGT. With 6 bases removed from V and 6 bases from J, the gap between germline ends came to 15 bases. The CDR3 contains 14 residues.

J is TRBJ1-1 and V is TRBV7-9; 8 nucleotides align to TRBD1. The CDR3 sequence is 14 residues long. V lost 8 bases, J lost 5 bases, and 10 bases stayed unmatched. From germline, CDR1 is SEHNR and CDR2 FQNEAQ (reference sequence). In nucleotides, the CDR3 is TGTGCCAGCGAGGGGGCCAGGGGGCGGACTGAAGCTTTCTTT. It is translated as CASEGARGRTEAFF.

The sample holds a few counts of this clone. The rearrangement uses TRBV19 and TRBJ1-1, with a possible D match to TRBD1 (6 bases). The length of the CDR3 is 14 residues. Germline V gene data show CDR1 as LNHDA and CDR2 as SQIVND (reference sequence). Deletions cut 7 bases from V and 1 base from J, with 13 bases between. The CDR3 protein is CASTFQGRNTEAFF. The CDR3 DNA is TGTGCCAGTACCTTCCAGGGGAGGAACACTGAAGCTTTCTTT.

The rearrangement joins TRBV5-5 to TRBJ1-1, with 7 bases fitting TRBD1. The trim removed 4 bases at V and 1 base at J, leaving 4 bases unmatched. The CDR3 sequence is 14 residues long. Per the germline V gene, CDR1 is SGHKS and CDR2 is YYEKEE (reference sequence). CDR3 sequence reads: CASSRTGANTEAFF. The CDR3 nucleotides are TGTGCCAGCAGCAGGACAGGAGCGAACACTGAAGCTTTCTTT.

V is TRBV6-5 and J is TRBJ1-2; possible D gene TRBD1, 5 bases. Trimming took 7 bases from V and 4 from J, leaving 16 bases between them. Germline CDR1 and CDR2: MNHEY and SVGAGI. The CDR3 covers 14 residues. The CDR3 is CASTGAETAYGYTF. CDR3 DNA sequence: TGTGCCAGCACCGGCGCGGAGACAGCCTATGGCTACACCTTC.

The chain recombines TRBV9 with TRBJ2-1, with 7 bases matching TRBD2. V lost 6 bases to trimming and J lost 7 bases; unmatched junction nucleotides: 10. The CDR3 totals 14 residues. Per germline, CDR1 SGDLS and CDR2 YYNGEE. The CDR3 DNA follows: TGTGCCAGCACCCGGACCGGGACTAAAAATGAGCAGTTCTTC. This codes for CASTRTGTKNEQFF.

This clone was observed once. The chain has TRBV27 and TRBJ2-7; 10 positions agree with TRBD2. CDR1 and CDR2 (germline): MNHEY, SMNVEV (reference sequence). V gave up 3 bases and J gave up 1 base; unmatched junction bases: 12. The CDR3 is 18 residues long. CDR3 DNA: TGTGCCAGCAGTTTCATCTCACAGCGACTAGCGGGTTCCTACGAGCAGTACTTC. Residues: CASSFISQRLAGSYEQYF.